This T cell receptor beta chain was retrieved from a study of cytomegalovirus exposure and HLA in healthy donors. Study-level information: A prior study identified some 100 million unique TCR beta sequences from 200 million or so T cells. General study points: Apparent HLA restriction characterized most CMV-associated TCR beta chains in a later analysis. The study assumed roughly uniform donor sequencing depth for presence/absence analyses.

About this clone: Its target is not known.

The PCR contained 60 Vbeta and 13 Jbeta primers. Here immunoSEQ multiplex PCR was the method, and the copy in TCRdb shows in-frame clones only, minus some. The sample yields 200,000 to 250,000 clones, roughly 70% seen once. CDR1 is SQVTM and CDR2 is ANQGSEA in the germline V gene. The CDR3 is 13 amino acids. The germline V and J ends were trimmed by 4 bases and 4 bases, with 11 bases remaining between them. V usage is TRBV29-1 and J usage is TRBJ1-5; D remains ambiguous. This clonotype was obtained from a woman aged 25-40 years in good health and CMV-seronegative. Sequencing used PBMCs. The CDR3 sequence is CSVVVQENQPQHF. The CDR3 DNA sequence: TGCAGCGTTGTAGTCCAGGAAAATCAGCCCCAGCATTTT.